A single sample is the source of the 13 T cell receptor beta chains below, sequenced in a study of shared clonotypes between healthy human individuals. Sequencing used immunoSEQ multiplex PCR; TCRdb keeps in-frame clones, though not all of them. Here the sample spans some 2,400,000 clones, 90% to 96% being singletons. Sequencing was done on a sample of naive CD4+ T cells sorted from blood. The subset denotes: CD45RA+ positively selected. The receptors come from a man aged 18 to 30 in good health.

The chain employs TRBV28 and TRBJ1-2, with 8 bases matching TRBD1. This CDR3 has 14 amino acids. With 6 bases clipped from V and 4 bases from J, the junction kept 7 bases outside the gene matches. Germline V gene sequence: CDR1 MDHEN, CDR2 SYDVKM. The CDR3 here is CASSSRGPAYGYTF. CDR3 bases: TGTGCCAGCAGCTCCAGGGGGCCGGCCTATGGCTACACCTTC.

The CDR3 region is CASSAGTEPYEQYF. In nucleotides, the CDR3 is TGTGCCAGCAGTGCCGGGACAGAGCCCTACGAGCAGTACTTC. The chain combines TRBV28 with TRBJ2-7; TRBD1 agrees at 7 bases. With V trimmed by 5 bases and J by 2 bases, 6 bases remained unmatched. The V gene's germline CDR1 is MDHEN and CDR2 SYDVKM. The CDR3 is 14 amino acids.

This clone was seen only once. The chain links TRBV7-6 to TRBJ2-1; TRBD2 aligns across 14 bases. CDR1 and CDR2 (germline): SGHVS, FNYEAQ. The CDR3 sequence is 14 residues long. The ends lost 4 bases at V and 14 bases at J; junction bases unmatched: 7. The CDR3 sequence is CASSSGTSGSREFF. The CDR3 coding sequence is TGTGCCAGCAGCTCCGGGACTAGCGGGAGCCGGGAGTTCTTC.

This rearrangement joins TRBV4-2 to TRBJ1-1; no reliable D call. Trimming left V 4 bases short and J 7 bases short, with 13 bases between. CDR3 length: 13 amino acids. CDR1 is LGHNA, CDR2 YNFKEQ, per germline. CDR3 protein: CASSPQLAVEAFF. The DNA of the CDR3 is TGTGCCAGCAGCCCTCAATTGGCGGTTGAAGCTTTCTTT.

Worth noting for this clone: The sample has other DNA sequences that encode this CDR3 too. The rearrangement joins TRBV2 to TRBJ2-1; unclear D gene. Trimming removed 11 bases from V and 1 base from J, with 6 bases in between. The V gene's germline CDR1 is SNHLY and CDR2 FYNNEI. The CDR3 covers 11 residues. As DNA, the CDR3 is TGTGCCTCCCGTTCCTACAATGAGCAGTTCTTC. Its protein product is CASRSYNEQFF.

The chain combines TRBV11-3 with TRBJ2-2; a possible D gene is TRBD1 (6 bases). Germline V gene sequence: CDR1 SGHNT, CDR2 YENEEA. This CDR3 has 16 residues. V was cut by 1 base and J by 3 bases, with 12 bases left in between. The CDR3 DNA sequence: TGTGCCAGCAGCTTAGGGTCCAGGGGTGACACCGGGGAGCTGTTTTTT. This codes for CASSLGSRGDTGELFF.

For the CDR3, the DNA is TGTGCCAGCTCACCATCAAGACTATACACAGATACGCAGTATTTT. Protein product: CASSPSRLYTDTQYF. V usage is TRBV18 and J usage is TRBJ2-3; D perhaps matches TRBD2 (5 bases). This CDR3 has 15 residues. Germline V gives CDR1 KGHSH, CDR2 LQKENI. V gave up 2 bases and J gave up 2 bases, with 11 bases separating them.

This clone was picked up a small number of times. The CDR3 bases are TGTGCCAGCGGGGCAAGGAGGTCTTATGGCTACACCTTC. Translation gives CASGARRSYGYTF. This rearrangement joins TRBV6-6 to TRBJ1-2, with D maybe TRBD1 (5 bases). The CDR3 is made up of 13 amino acids. Germline CDR1 and CDR2: MNHNY and SVGAGI (reference sequence). V was pared by 8 bases and J by 5 bases, with 15 bases between.

The rearrangement uses TRBV5-1 and TRBJ2-4; the D call may be TRBD1 or TRBD2 (5 bases each). The CDR3 extends over 15 amino acids. Germline CDR1 reads SGHRS; CDR2 reads YFSETQ. Trimming removed 0 bases from V and 10 bases from J, with 17 bases in between. CDR3 loop: CASSLAGSGEGIQYF. The CDR3 DNA follows: TGCGCCAGCAGCTTGGCCGGTTCGGGTGAGGGGATTCAGTACTTC.

The rearrangement links TRBV2 to TRBJ1-4; D might be TRBD1 (5 bases). Germline-derived CDR1 and CDR2 are SNHLY and FYNNEI. The CDR3 sequence is 19 residues long. V was trimmed by 6 bases and J by 1 base, leaving 24 bases between them. CDR3 nucleotides: TGTGCCAGCAGGTTAGGGACGTTGGTGTCCCCAGGAACTAATGAAAAACTGTTTTTT. Amino acid sequence: CASRLGTLVSPGTNEKLFF.

The chain has TRBV29-1 and TRBJ2-7; D might be TRBD1 (6 bases). Trimming took off 6 bases at V and 6 bases at J, with 21 bases between the two ends. CDR3 length equals 14 residues. Germline V gene sequence: CDR1 SQVTM, CDR2 ANQGSEA. The CDR3 region is CSVGSGTTLLEQYF. CDR3 bases: TGCAGCGTCGGTTCCGGGACAACTCTCCTCGAGCAGTACTTC.

In this sample, this clone turned up once. V and J are TRBV11-1 and TRBJ2-3, with D tentatively TRBD2 (5 bases). V was clipped by 1 base and J by 3 bases, with 23 bases between them. Germline CDR1 SGHAT, CDR2 FQDESV (reference sequence). The CDR3 runs 19 residues. The CDR3 is CASSLDHFLAAGGTDTQYF. The CDR3 DNA follows: TGTGCCAGCAGCTTAGATCATTTCCTCGCCGCGGGCGGGACAGATACGCAGTATTTT. Based on the CDR3 plus reference TRBV11-1 and TRBJ2-3, the full variable domain is EAEVAQSPRYKITEKSQAVAFWCDPISGHATLYWYRQILGQGPELLVQFQDESVVDDSQLPKDRFSAERLKGVDSTLKIQPAELGDSAMYLCASSLDHFLAAGGTDTQYFGPGTRLTVL.

The J gene is TRBJ1-6, the V gene TRBV6-1; D ambiguous. V gave up 7 bases and J gave up 0 bases, with 7 bases separating them. This CDR3 is built from 14 residues. The germline gives CDR1 MNHNS, CDR2 SASEGT. Written as DNA, the CDR3 is TGTGCCAGCAAGCCAAGCTCCTATAATTCACCCCTCCACTTT. Translating gives CASKPSSYNSPLHF.